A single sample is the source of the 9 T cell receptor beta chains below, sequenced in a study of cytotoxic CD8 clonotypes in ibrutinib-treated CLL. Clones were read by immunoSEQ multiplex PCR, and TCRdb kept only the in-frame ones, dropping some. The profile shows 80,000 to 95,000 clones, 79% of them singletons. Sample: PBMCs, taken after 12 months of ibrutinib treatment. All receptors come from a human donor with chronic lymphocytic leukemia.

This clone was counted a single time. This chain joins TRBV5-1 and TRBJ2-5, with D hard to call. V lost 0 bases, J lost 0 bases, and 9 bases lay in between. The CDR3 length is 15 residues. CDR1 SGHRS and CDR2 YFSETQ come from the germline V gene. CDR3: CASSLGSPYQETQYF. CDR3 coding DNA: TGCGCCAGCAGCTTGGGAAGCCCGTACCAAGAGACCCAGTACTTC.

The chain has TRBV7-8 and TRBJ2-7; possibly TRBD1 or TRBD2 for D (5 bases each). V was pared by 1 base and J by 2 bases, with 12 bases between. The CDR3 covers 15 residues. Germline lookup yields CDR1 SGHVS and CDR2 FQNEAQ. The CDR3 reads CASSLVGAQPYEQYF. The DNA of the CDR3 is TGTGCCAGCAGCTTAGTCGGGGCCCAGCCCTACGAGCAGTACTTC.

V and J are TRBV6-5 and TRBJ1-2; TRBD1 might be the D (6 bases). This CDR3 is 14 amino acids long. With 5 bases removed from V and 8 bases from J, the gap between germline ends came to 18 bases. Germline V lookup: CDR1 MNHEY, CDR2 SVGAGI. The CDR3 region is CASSPRGATGGYTF. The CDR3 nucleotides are TGTGCCAGCAGTCCCCGGGGGGCGACGGGGGGCTACACCTTC.

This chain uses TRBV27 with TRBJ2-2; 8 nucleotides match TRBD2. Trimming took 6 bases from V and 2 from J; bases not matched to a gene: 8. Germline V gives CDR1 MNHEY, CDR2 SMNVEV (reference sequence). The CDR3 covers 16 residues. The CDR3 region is CASSPGGALNTGELFF. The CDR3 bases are TGTGCCAGCAGCCCCGGGGGGGCTCTTAACACCGGGGAGCTGTTTTTT.

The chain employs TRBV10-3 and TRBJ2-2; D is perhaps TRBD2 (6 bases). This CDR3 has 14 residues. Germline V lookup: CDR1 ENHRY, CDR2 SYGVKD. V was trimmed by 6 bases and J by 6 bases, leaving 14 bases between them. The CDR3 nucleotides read TGTGCCATCAGCCCGACTAGATTTCCCGGGGAGCTGTTTTTT. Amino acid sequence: CAISPTRFPGELFF.

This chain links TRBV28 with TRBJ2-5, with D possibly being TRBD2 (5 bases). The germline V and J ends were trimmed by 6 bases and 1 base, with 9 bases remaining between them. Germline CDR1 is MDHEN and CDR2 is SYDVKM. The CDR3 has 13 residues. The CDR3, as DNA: TGTGCCAGCAGACCGACTACCCAAGAGACCCAGTACTTC. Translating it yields CASRPTTQETQYF. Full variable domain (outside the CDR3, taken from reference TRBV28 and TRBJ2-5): DVKVTQSSRYLVKRTGEKVFLECVQDMDHENMFWYRQDPGLGLRLIYFSYDVKMKEKGDIPEGYSVSREKKERFSLILESASTNQTSMYLCASRPTTQETQYFGPGTRLLVL.

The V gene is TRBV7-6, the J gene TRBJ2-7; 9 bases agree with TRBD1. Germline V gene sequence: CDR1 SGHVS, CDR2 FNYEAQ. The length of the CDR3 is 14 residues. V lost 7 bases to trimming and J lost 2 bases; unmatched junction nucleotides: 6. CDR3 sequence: CASTPGQGPYEQYF. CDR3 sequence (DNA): TGTGCCAGCACCCCGGGACAGGGACCCTACGAGCAGTACTTC.

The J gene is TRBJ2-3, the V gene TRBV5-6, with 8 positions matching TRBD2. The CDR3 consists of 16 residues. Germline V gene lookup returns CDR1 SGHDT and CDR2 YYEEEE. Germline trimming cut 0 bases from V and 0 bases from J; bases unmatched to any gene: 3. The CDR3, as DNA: TGTGCCAGCAGCTTGGGACTAGCGAGTAGCACAGATACGCAGTATTTT. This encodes CASSLGLASSTDTQYF.

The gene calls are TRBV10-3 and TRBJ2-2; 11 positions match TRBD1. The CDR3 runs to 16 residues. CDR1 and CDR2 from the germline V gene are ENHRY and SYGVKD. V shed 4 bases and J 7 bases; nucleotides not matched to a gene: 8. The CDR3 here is CAISVGQGAKDGELFF. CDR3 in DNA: TGTGCCATCAGTGTCGGACAGGGGGCGAAGGACGGGGAGCTGTTTTTT.